These 9 T cell receptor beta chains were sequenced from one sample in a study of blood T cell repertoires in COVID-19 (dated by TCRdb to 2020 to 2021). Library creation used the immunoSEQ multiplex PCR assay. The table was pulled from immuneACCESS by TCRdb, which kept in-frame rearrangements only. Such tables lose some clones; where checked, under half of the loss comes from unresolved V genes, and the rest has no known cause. In this sample the table shows some 150,000 clones, 85% of which occur a single time. The biggest ten clones account for roughly 2.9% of the sample. The sequencing input was peripheral blood. The source of these receptors is a man aged 50 or older with acute or convalescent COVID-19.

This chain links TRBV5-6 with TRBJ1-1; D remains unclear. CDR3 length: 14 residues. With 4 bases removed from V and 3 bases from J, the gap between germline ends came to 13 bases. Germline V gives CDR1 SGHDT, CDR2 YYEEEE. The CDR3 sequence is CASSPLGEDTEAFF. The DNA for the CDR3 is TGTGCCAGCAGCCCCCTTGGGGAGGACACTGAAGCTTTCTTT.

The chain employs TRBV11-3 and TRBJ1-2; a possible D gene is TRBD1 (6 bases). CDR3 length: 13 amino acids. CDR1 and CDR2 (germline): SGHNT, YENEEA. Deletions cut 1 base from V and 3 bases from J, with 6 bases between. The chain's CDR3 is CASSLGQDYGYTF. The CDR3 DNA sequence: TGTGCCAGCAGCTTAGGACAGGACTATGGCTACACCTTC.

J is TRBJ2-3 and V is TRBV6-1, with 15 bases that match TRBD2. The CDR3 runs to 19 residues. The germline CDR1 and CDR2 sequences are MNHNS and SASEGT. With V trimmed by 4 bases and J by 0 bases, 8 bases remained unmatched. In DNA, the CDR3 is TGTGCCAGCAGTGGCGCCGGACTAGCGGGGGGGGCTAGCACAGATACGCAGTATTTT. Translated, it gives CASSGAGLAGGASTDTQYF.

The V call is TRBV5-1, the J call TRBJ1-1, with D hard to call. Germline V gene data show CDR1 as SGHRS and CDR2 as YFSETQ. The germline V and J ends were trimmed by 3 bases and 5 bases, with 20 bases remaining between them. CDR3 length: 16 amino acids. CDR3 DNA sequence: TGCGCCAGCAGCTCACTTACTACACCGGAGGTTACTGAAGCTTTCTTT. Translating it yields CASSSLTTPEVTEAFF.

This clone showed up just once. This rearrangement joins TRBV21-1 to TRBJ1-6; TRBD1, the table's D call, lacks a check against the DNA. TRBV21-1 is an annotated pseudogene. The CDR3 totals 16 residues. The DNA for the CDR3 is TGTGCCAGCAGCAAATCTCAGGGGATAATAAATTCACCCCTCCACTTT. It encodes CASSKSQGIINSPLHF.

This clone was observed a single time. This chain uses TRBV13 with TRBJ2-7; TRBD2 agrees at 7 bases. V lost 2 bases to trimming and J lost 0 bases; unmatched junction nucleotides: 4. The CDR3 extends over 15 amino acids. The germline V gene encodes CDR1 PRHDT and CDR2 FYEKMQ (reference sequence). The CDR3 coding sequence is TGTGCCAGCAGCTTACGGCCTAGCGGCTCCTACGAGCAGTACTTC. Its translation: CASSLRPSGSYEQYF.

The J gene is TRBJ1-5, the V gene TRBV2; weak D call: TRBD1 (6 bases). Germline values: CDR1 SNHLY, CDR2 FYNNEI. The V and J ends lost 7 bases and 0 bases respectively, with 7 bases between them. The CDR3 covers 13 residues. The CDR3 protein is CASNRASNQPQHF. The CDR3 DNA reads TGTGCCAGCAACAGGGCTAGCAATCAGCCCCAGCATTTT. Full variable domain (rest looked up from reference TRBV2 and TRBJ1-5): EPEVTQTPSHQVTQMGQEVILRCVPISNHLYFYWYRQILGQKVEFLVSFYNNEISEKSEIFDDQFSVERPDGSNFTLKIRSTKLEDSAMYFCASNRASNQPQHFGDGTRLSIL.

This clone came up a few times. The V call is TRBV19, the J call TRBJ1-1, with TRBD1 as a possible D gene (5 bases). Germline V gives CDR1 LNHDA, CDR2 SQIVND (reference sequence). This CDR3 is 13 amino acids long. Trimming removed 2 bases from V and 3 bases from J, with 7 bases in between. Written as DNA, the CDR3 is TGTGCCAGTAGTATATCAGGGTACACTGAAGCTTTCTTT. Translation gives CASSISGYTEAFF. The full variable domain, its missing parts supplied by reference TRBV19 and TRBJ1-1, is DGGITQSPKYLFRKEGQNVTLSCEQNLNHDAMYWYRQDPGQGLRLIYYSQIVNDFQKGDIAEGYSVSREKKESFPLTVTSAQKNPTAFYLCASSISGYTEAFFGQGTRLTVV.

The gene calls are TRBV19 and TRBJ2-6; 8 bases fit TRBD1. The J segment lost 2 bases and the V segment lost 1 base, leaving 4 bases of the junction unmatched. CDR1 is LNHDA and CDR2 is SQIVND in the germline V gene (reference sequence). This CDR3 spans 17 amino acids. The CDR3: CASSIGQGTAGANVLTF. The CDR3 DNA follows: TGTGCCAGTAGTATAGGACAGGGGACGGCTGGGGCCAACGTCCTGACTTTC.